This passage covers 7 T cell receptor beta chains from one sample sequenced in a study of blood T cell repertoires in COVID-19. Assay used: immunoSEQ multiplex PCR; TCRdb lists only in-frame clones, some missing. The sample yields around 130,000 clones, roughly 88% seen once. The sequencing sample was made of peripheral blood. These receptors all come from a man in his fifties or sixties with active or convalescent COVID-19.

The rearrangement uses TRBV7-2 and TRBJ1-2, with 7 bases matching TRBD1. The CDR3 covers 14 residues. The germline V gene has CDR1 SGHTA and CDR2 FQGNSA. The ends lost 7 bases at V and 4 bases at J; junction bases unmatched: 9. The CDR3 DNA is TGTGCCAGCACGCGAGACAGGGCAGGCTATGGCTACACCTTC. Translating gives CASTRDRAGYGYTF.

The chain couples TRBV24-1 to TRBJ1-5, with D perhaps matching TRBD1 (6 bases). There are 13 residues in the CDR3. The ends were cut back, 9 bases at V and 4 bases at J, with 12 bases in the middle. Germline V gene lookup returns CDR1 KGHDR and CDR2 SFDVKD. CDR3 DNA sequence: TGTGCCACCCAGGGGCGTACGAATCAGCCCCAGCATTTT. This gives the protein CATQGRTNQPQHF.

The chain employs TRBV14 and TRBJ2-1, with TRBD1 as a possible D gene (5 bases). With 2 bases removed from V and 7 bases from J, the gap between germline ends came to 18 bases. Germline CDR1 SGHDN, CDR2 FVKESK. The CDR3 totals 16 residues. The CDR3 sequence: CASSQNRGLRQNEQFF. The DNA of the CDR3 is TGTGCCAGCAGCCAAAATAGGGGATTAAGACAAAATGAGCAGTTCTTC.

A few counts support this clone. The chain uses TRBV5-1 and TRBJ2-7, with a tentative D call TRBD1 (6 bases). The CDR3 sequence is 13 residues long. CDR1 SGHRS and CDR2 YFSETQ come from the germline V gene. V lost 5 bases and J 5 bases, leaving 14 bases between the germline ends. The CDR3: CASSAGDRDEQYF. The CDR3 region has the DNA TGCGCCAGCAGTGCAGGGGATCGTGACGAGCAGTACTTC.

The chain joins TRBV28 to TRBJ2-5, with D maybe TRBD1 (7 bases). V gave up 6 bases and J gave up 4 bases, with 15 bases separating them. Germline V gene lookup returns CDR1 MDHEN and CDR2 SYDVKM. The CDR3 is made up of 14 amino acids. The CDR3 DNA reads TGTGCCAGCAGCAAAAGACAGGGAGGAGAGACCCAGTACTTC. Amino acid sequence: CASSKRQGGETQYF.

The chain's CDR3 is CASSGWTGRETQYF. CDR3 DNA sequence: TGTGCCAGTAGTGGGTGGACAGGGCGAGAGACCCAGTACTTC. The rearrangement links TRBV19 to TRBJ2-5; 8 nucleotides line up with TRBD1. CDR1 LNHDA and CDR2 SQIVND come from the germline V gene (reference sequence). The junction had 6 bases not matched to a gene; V was cut back by 5 bases and J by 4 bases. There are 14 residues in the CDR3.

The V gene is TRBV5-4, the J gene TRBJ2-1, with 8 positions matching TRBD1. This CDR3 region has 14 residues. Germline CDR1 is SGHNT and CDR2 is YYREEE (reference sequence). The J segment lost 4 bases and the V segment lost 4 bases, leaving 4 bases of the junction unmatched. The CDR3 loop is CASSRTGPYNEQFF. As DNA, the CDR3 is TGTGCCAGCAGCCGGACAGGGCCATACAATGAGCAGTTCTTC.